The 25 T cell receptor beta chains below were found in one sample sequenced in a study of T cells in Graves' hyperthyroidism and ophthalmopathy. Amplification of TCR beta CDR3 regions was performed using RNA transcripts as template. Carried out on the TCR CDR3, a first-round RT-PCR used the HTBI primer set. TCRdb re-called the multiplex PCR reads with MiXCR, one entry per CDR3 protein. The repertoire holds around 280,000 distinct CDR3 sequences, about 13% seen once, with under 8% in the top ten. The sample taken for sequencing was blood. These receptors all come from a woman aged 40 to 49 with Graves' hyperthyroidism.

This clonotype was counted at least ten times. The V gene is TRBV7-2, the J gene TRBJ1-2; D may be TRBD1 (5 bases). The germline CDR1 and CDR2 sequences are SGHTA and FQGNSA. The length of the CDR3 is 16 residues. V was shortened by 1 base and J by 0 bases, with 12 bases between the two germline ends. The CDR3 reads CASSLGRQTTNYGYTF. For the CDR3, the DNA is TGTGCCAGCAGCTTAGGCCGACAGACCACTAACTATGGCTACACCTTC.

This clonotype has ten or more counts. The chain links TRBV28 to TRBJ1-2; D gene uncertain. CDR1 MDHEN and CDR2 SYDVKM come from the germline V gene. V was shortened by 2 bases and J by 7 bases, with 11 bases between the two germline ends. The CDR3 extends over 13 amino acids. In DNA form, the CDR3 reads TGTGCCAGCAGTTTAAAGGGAATCGGTGGCTACACCTTC. Its translation is CASSLKGIGGYTF.

This clonotype showed up just a few times. This chain connects TRBV19 to TRBJ2-1; D perhaps matches TRBD1 (5 bases). The V end was cut by 10 bases, the J end by 3 bases, with 7 bases between. Germline V gene lookup returns CDR1 LNHDA and CDR2 SQIVND (reference sequence). The CDR3 is made up of 11 amino acids. CDR3 bases: TGTGCCACAGGGTACTACAATGAGCAGTTCTTC. The encoded protein is CATGYYNEQFF.

A word on this clonotype: A much larger clonotype is one base distant, so this may be a read error. The CDR3 nucleotides read TGTGCCATCCTTGAGATAAGGAGGGGGGCCGGGGAGCTGTTTTTT. Protein product: CAILEIRRGAGELFF. The chain employs TRBV10-3 and TRBJ2-2, with D perhaps matching TRBD1 or TRBD2 (6 bases each). V was shortened by 8 bases and J by 6 bases, with 19 bases between the two germline ends. Germline V gives CDR1 ENHRY, CDR2 SYGVKD. CDR3 length: 15 amino acids.

This clonotype was picked up many times. The rearrangement links TRBV6-1 to TRBJ2-2; 7 nucleotides agree with TRBD2. The length of the CDR3 is 15 residues. CDR1 is MNHNS and CDR2 is SASEGT in the germline V gene. V shed 7 bases, J shed 1 base, and the junction held 6 bases outside the gene matches. CDR3: CASTRASGNTGELFF. The DNA for the CDR3 is TGTGCCAGCACCCGGGCTAGCGGGAACACCGGGGAGCTGTTTTTT.

This clonotype was counted at least ten times. J is TRBJ2-7 and V is TRBV20-1; 11 bases agree with TRBD2. The CDR3 is 13 residues long. The V and J ends lost 4 bases and 3 bases, in that order; junction bases with no gene match: 2. The V gene's germline CDR1 is DFQATT and CDR2 SNEGSKA (reference sequence). CDR3 bases: TGCAGTGCTATCACTAGCGGGAGCTACGAGCAGTACTTC. This translates into CSAITSGSYEQYF.

In this sample, this clonotype turned up a few times. The V gene is TRBV18, the J gene TRBJ2-7, with 7 bases identical to TRBD1. The V segment lost 8 bases and the J segment 6 bases; nucleotides outside the gene matches: 13. The CDR3 has 14 residues. Germline V lookup: CDR1 KGHSH, CDR2 LQKENI. This CDR3 is CASAEGYDRAEQYF. The CDR3 DNA reads TGTGCCAGCGCAGAAGGGTACGACAGGGCCGAGCAGTACTTC.

This chain links TRBV18 with TRBJ1-1, with D tentatively TRBD1 (6 bases). Germline V gives CDR1 KGHSH, CDR2 LQKENI. There are 15 residues in the CDR3. Trimming cost V 3 bases and J 3 bases, with 14 bases left between them. CDR3 region: CASSPRGGLDTEAFF. DNA of the CDR3: TGTGCCAGCTCACCTAGGGGGGGTTTGGACACTGAAGCTTTCTTT.

This clonotype showed up many times. The chain couples TRBV3-1 to TRBJ2-7, with D possibly being TRBD2 (5 bases). CDR1 is LGHDT and CDR2 is YNNKEL in the germline V gene (reference sequence). The CDR3 is made up of 15 amino acids. V was clipped by 3 bases and J by 3 bases, with 15 bases between them. CDR3 sequence: CASSHIRGYIYEQYF. The CDR3, as DNA: TGTGCCAGCAGCCATATCCGAGGGTACATCTACGAGCAGTACTTC.

The chain is built from TRBV12-3 or TRBV12-4 and TRBJ1-2; D is possibly TRBD1 (5 bases). The V end lost 3 bases, the J end lost 4 bases, and 12 bases lay between the germline ends. CDR3 length: 14 amino acids. The CDR3 protein is CASSFEGRSYGYTF. CDR3 coding DNA: TGTGCCAGCAGTTTCGAGGGGAGAAGCTATGGCTACACCTTC.

As to this clonotype: This may come from a read error, since a much larger clone is one base off. The chain couples TRBV6-2 or TRBV6-3 to TRBJ2-7; D not resolved. Trimming removed 6 bases at V and 5 bases at J, with 14 bases between. This CDR3 contains 13 residues. From germline, CDR1 is MNHEY and CDR2 SVGEGT. CDR3 residues: CASSQSKSDEQYF. The CDR3 DNA sequence: TGTGCCAGCAGCCAAAGTAAGAGTGACGAGCAGTACTTC.

The table lists this clonotype with many counts. V is TRBV3-1 and J is TRBJ2-3; 10 nucleotides line up with TRBD1. The V gene's germline CDR1 is LGHDT and CDR2 YNNKEL (reference sequence). There are 15 residues in the CDR3. V trimming: 2 bases; J trimming: 4 bases; junction bases outside the gene matches: 3. CDR3 residues: CASSQTGQGPDTQYF. In DNA form, the CDR3 reads TGTGCCAGCAGCCAAACGGGACAGGGGCCAGATACGCAGTATTTT.

The sample holds many counts of this clonotype. A much larger clonotype is one base distant, so this may be a read error. The chain couples TRBV7-9 to TRBJ2-5; the match to TRBD1 covers 7 bases. V lost 4 bases and J lost 5; bases outside the gene matches: 4. This CDR3 region has 13 residues. Per the germline V gene, CDR1 is SEHNR and CDR2 is FQNEAQ (reference sequence). The CDR3 loop reads CASSSDREETQYF. The CDR3 nucleotides read TGTGCCAGCAGCTCAGACAGGGAGGAGACCCAGTACTTC.

This clonotype has only a few counts. This chain links TRBV19 with TRBJ1-1; 7 positions agree with TRBD1. Germline V gene data show CDR1 as LNHDA and CDR2 as SQIVND (reference sequence). V lost 3 bases, J lost 6 bases, and 7 bases stayed unmatched. The CDR3 sequence is 14 residues long. CDR3 DNA sequence: TGTGCCAGTAGTATTTCAGGGGGTTTCGCTGAAGCTTTCTTT. Translation: CASSISGGFAEAFF.

A note on this clonotype: A much larger clone differs from this one at a single base, so this may be a read error. V is TRBV3-1 and J is TRBJ2-5; no reliable D call. Germline-derived CDR1 and CDR2 are LGHDT and YNNKEL (reference sequence). This CDR3 has 12 amino acids. The ends were cut back, 4 bases at V and 2 bases at J, with 5 bases in the middle. The DNA of the CDR3 is TGTGCCAGCAGCCGACGGCAAGAGACCCAGTACTTC. Its translation is CASSRRQETQYF.

This clonotype was counted a few times. J is TRBJ2-7 and V is TRBV10-3, with 12 bases lining up with TRBD2. The CDR3 has 17 residues. V shed 5 bases and J 6 bases; nucleotides not matched to a gene: 14. Germline V gene data show CDR1 as ENHRY and CDR2 as SYGVKD. The CDR3 nucleotides are TGTGCCATCAGTATCATATGGACTAGCGGGAATGCCGCCGAGCAGTACTTC. It yields the protein CAISIIWTSGNAAEQYF.

This clonotype has a handful of counts. The V and J genes are TRBV25-1 and TRBJ2-6; the D gene could be TRBD1 or TRBD2 (5 bases each). This CDR3 has 19 residues. The V gene's germline CDR1 is MGHDK and CDR2 SYGVNS. Trimming cost V 4 bases and J 0 bases, with 19 bases left between them. The CDR3 loop reads CASSGGSGTPDSGANVLTF. The CDR3 nucleotides are TGTGCCAGCAGTGGGGGGTCCGGGACGCCTGACTCTGGGGCCAACGTCCTGACTTTC. The variable domain in full, completed from reference TRBV25-1 and TRBJ2-6, reads EADIYQTPRYLVIGTGKKITLECSQTMGHDKMYWYQQDPGMELHLIHYSYGVNSTEKGDLSSESTVSRIRTEHFPLTLESARPSHTSQYLCASSGGSGTPDSGANVLTFGAGSRLTVL.

The rearrangement uses TRBV7-2 and TRBJ2-2, with TRBD2 matching over 11 bases. This CDR3 comprises 15 residues. The J segment lost 3 bases and the V segment lost 4 bases, leaving 1 base of the junction unmatched. Germline V gene sequence: CDR1 SGHTA, CDR2 FQGNSA. CDR3 sequence reads: CASSSGLADTGELFF. As DNA, the CDR3 is TGTGCCAGCAGCTCGGGACTAGCGGACACCGGGGAGCTGTTTTTT.

This clonotype has a handful of counts. V gene TRBV7-9 combines with J gene TRBJ1-2, with D tentatively TRBD1 (5 bases). V lost 10 bases and J 5 bases, leaving 14 bases between the germline ends. CDR1 is SEHNR, CDR2 FQNEAQ, per germline (reference sequence). The CDR3 loop spans 12 amino acids. CDR3 sequence reads: CANGAAMYGYTF. DNA for the CDR3: TGTGCCAATGGGGCCGCTATGTATGGCTACACCTTC.

As for this clonotype: This may stem from a read error, because a much larger clone lies one nucleotide away. Likely a read error: the CDR3 ends without its conserved phenylalanine or tryptophan. V is TRBV28 and J is TRBJ2-3, with D possibly being TRBD2 (5 bases). The CDR3 covers 16 residues. The V and J ends lost 7 bases and 0 bases respectively, with 17 bases between them. Germline values: CDR1 MDHEN, CDR2 SYDVKM. As DNA, the CDR3 is TGTGCCAGCATCCCACGGGGAGTCGTTAGCACAGATACGCAGTATTCT. It is translated as CASIPRGVVSTDTQYS.

This clonotype showed up many times. This chain uses TRBV6-1 with TRBJ1-1; no clear D. Germline-derived CDR1 and CDR2 are MNHNS and SASEGT. V was cut by 5 bases and J by 4 bases, with 17 bases left in between. The CDR3 contains 15 residues. CDR3 sequence: CASSFSGSRGTEAFF. CDR3 bases: TGTGCCAGCAGTTTCTCAGGTTCAAGAGGCACTGAAGCTTTCTTT.

This clonotype was counted ten times or more. The genes are TRBV7-8 and TRBJ2-1; tentatively, D is TRBD1 (6 bases). The germline gives CDR1 SGHVS, CDR2 FQNEAQ. This CDR3 comprises 15 residues. Deletions cut 4 bases from V and 8 bases from J, with 18 bases between. CDR3 amino acids: CASSSAPGDSYEQFF. CDR3 coding DNA: TGTGCCAGCAGCTCCGCCCCAGGGGATTCGTATGAGCAGTTCTTC.

Only a few counts were recorded for this clonotype. The rearrangement joins TRBV9 to TRBJ1-2; 8 nucleotides agree with TRBD1. The CDR3 loop spans 16 amino acids. Trimming removed 0 bases from V and 5 bases from J; junction bases left unmatched: 9. Germline V gives CDR1 SGDLS, CDR2 YYNGEE. CDR3 sequence (DNA): TGTGCCAGCAGCGTAGGAGGGACAGGCCCGGGATATGGCTACACCTTC. Residues: CASSVGGTGPGYGYTF.

At least ten counts were recorded for this clonotype. J is TRBJ1-2 and V is TRBV11-2; maybe TRBD1 (5 bases). The V end lost 4 bases, the J end lost 4 bases, and 13 bases lay between the germline ends. CDR3 length: 14 residues. Germline CDR1 is SGHAT and CDR2 is FQNNGV. The CDR3 DNA sequence: TGTGCCAGCAGCTCGGACATGCGCAGCTATGGCTACACCTTC. Protein sequence: CASSSDMRSYGYTF. The full variable domain, rest sourced from reference TRBV11-2 and TRBJ1-2, is EAGVAQSPRYKIIEKRQSVAFWCNPISGHATLYWYQQILGQGPKLLIQFQNNGVVDDSQLPKDRFSAERLKGVDSTLKIQPAKLEDSAVYLCASSSDMRSYGYTFGSGTRLTVV.

This clonotype was seen more than once but under ten times. The chain combines TRBV9 with TRBJ2-1, with 10 bases fitting TRBD2. The length of the CDR3 is 16 residues. Germline CDR1 reads SGDLS; CDR2 reads YYNGEE. The V gene end was trimmed by 1 base and the J gene end by 5 bases; junction bases not matched to a gene: 6. CDR3 in DNA: TGTGCCAGCAGCGTAATGTGGACTAGCGGCCACAATGAGCAGTTCTTC. Residues: CASSVMWTSGHNEQFF.